This T cell receptor beta chain emerged from a study of blood T cell repertoires in COVID-19 (dated by TCRdb to the early 2020s). Broadly, across the study: Samples from collaborators originated in the United States, Italy and Spain and spanned both the acute and convalescent phases of COVID-19. The material from the prospective study consisted of cDNA or gDNA derived from T cells, B-cell-depleted T cells, or PBMCs. The samples were drawn from the first 160 participants of the ongoing ImmuneRACE study and from some 1,300 subjects provided by 6 global collaborators. Where available, HLA class I and class II types were obtained from metadata supplied by the sample provider rather than from assay-based typing. A freely available public database, intended as a resource for researchers studying the immune response to SARS-CoV-2, is where the repertoires were released. The sample metadata nearly always contained a de-identified subject ID, COVID-19 status, age in years and sex. The dataset comprised deeply sampled blood TCRbeta repertoires from subjects exposed to, actively infected with, or recovered from COVID-19. Overall results and qualifications from the work: The amount of clinical and demographic metadata varied by source and participant and was provided uncurated.

Including cysteine and phenylalanine, the CDR3 has 18 amino acids. Solely the CDR3 DNA is kept, with 54 bases framed from the first base. After removal of 0 bases from V and 9 bases from J, the junction retains 10 bases not matched to a gene. The germline V gene provides CDR1 LGHNA and CDR2 YNFKEQ. TCRbeta CDR3 regions were amplified from genomic DNA using the immunoSEQ Assay, a bias-controlled multiplex PCR. In the original analysis: The number of nucleated cells in each sample was estimated by amplification of reference gene primers within the assay. To quantify the absolute abundance of each unique TCRbeta CDR3 rearrangement, sequence reads were collapsed and filtered. For each sample, productive Simpson clonality was calculated as the square root of Simpson's diversity index over productive rearrangements. This immuneACCESS table, as held by TCRdb, lists in-frame sequences with V and J called but not all clones. Of the missing ones, under half trace to an unresolved V gene in checked studies; the others have no known cause. The D gene and trimming were derived from the DNA, and the V and J assignments and clone size from that table. The sample includes some 220,000 clones, with about 83% observed a single time. The ten largest make up around 5.5% of the sample.

Each collaborating institution followed its own protocols to collect whole blood in K2EDTA tubes. For TCRbeta analysis, collaborators shipped samples as frozen whole blood, isolated PBMCs, or DNA extracted from either of those sample types. Details on this clone: What antigen it recognizes has not been identified. Nothing much larger sits one base from this clone, and base qualities are not available.

In this chain, TRBV4-2 is recombined with TRBJ2-1; TRBD2 matches 14 bases in the middle. The sequence derives from a human donor in a cohort sampled during active COVID-19. Sequenced: peripheral blood. The CDR3 region has the sequence CASSQDATSGGGWGEQFF. The sequence in DNA is TGTGCCAGCAGCCAAGATGCGACTAGCGGGGGGGGCTGGGGTGAGCAGTTCTTC.